This is a list of T cell receptor beta chains from one sample in a study of blood T cell repertoires in COVID-19. Only in-frame clones appear in the TCRdb table, and some are missing; sequencing was by immunoSEQ multiplex PCR. In the table there are more than 300,000 clones, about 90% of which are singletons. The sequenced sample consisted of peripheral blood. Every receptor here comes from a woman in her twenties or thirties with COVID-19, enrolled during active disease. Each CDR3 is given with its conserved first and last residue. Each record gives: D gene, clone size, J gene, V gene, CDR3 DNA, CDR3 protein. The D gene is left open where the match is weak. Expanded clones get a size class; other rows say once, few or many, or leave the size out.

d_call: TRBD2
clone_size: -
j_call: TRBJ2-1
v_call: TRBV7-9
cdr3_nt: TGTGCCAGCAGCCACTGGGCGGGAGGGTCCTACAATGAGCAGTTCTTC
cdr3_aa: CASSHWAGGSYNEQFF

d_call: TRBD1
clone_size: -
j_call: TRBJ1-5
v_call: TRBV11-2
cdr3_nt: TGTGCCAGCAGCGCGACAGGGCGAGGCAATCAGCCCCAGCATTTT
cdr3_aa: CASSATGRGNQPQHF

d_call: TRBD2
clone_size: -
j_call: TRBJ2-7
v_call: TRBV5-1
cdr3_nt: TGCGCCAGCAGCTTGGATGGGACTAGCGGGTACGAGCAGTACTTC
cdr3_aa: CASSLDGTSGYEQYF

d_call: TRBD2
clone_size: -
j_call: TRBJ2-2
v_call: TRBV28
cdr3_nt: TGTGCCAGCAGGGCGGGACTAGCGATGAACACCGGGGAGCTGTTTTTT
cdr3_aa: CASRAGLAMNTGELFF

d_call: -
clone_size: once
j_call: TRBJ2-1
v_call: TRBV19
cdr3_nt: TGTGCCAGTAGTAGGGGCCCCATAGCCTACAATGAGCAGTTCTTC
cdr3_aa: CASSRGPIAYNEQFF

d_call: TRBD1
clone_size: -
j_call: TRBJ2-2
v_call: TRBV9
cdr3_nt: TGTGCCAGCAGCGTTGGAAGGGGGCCGAACACCGGGGAGCTGTTTTTT
cdr3_aa: CASSVGRGPNTGELFF

d_call: -
clone_size: -
j_call: TRBJ2-3
v_call: TRBV19
cdr3_nt: TGTGCCAGTAGTTCAGAGCGGAGACGGGCAGATACGCAGTATTTT
cdr3_aa: CASSSERRRADTQYF

d_call: TRBD1
clone_size: -
j_call: TRBJ1-2
v_call: TRBV6-5
cdr3_nt: TGTGCCAGTATGACAGGGGAAAAGGACTATGGCTACACCTTC
cdr3_aa: CASMTGEKDYGYTF

d_call: -
clone_size: few
j_call: TRBJ1-6
v_call: TRBV4-1
cdr3_nt: TGCGCCAGCAGCCAAGGCCGGGGTTCACCCCTCCACTTT
cdr3_aa: CASSQGRGSPLHF

d_call: -
clone_size: -
j_call: TRBJ1-1
v_call: TRBV7-9
cdr3_nt: TGTGCCAGCAGCTCCCGGGTCAGGGCGCAGAACACTGAAGCTTTCTTT
cdr3_aa: CASSSRVRAQNTEAFF

d_call: -
clone_size: -
j_call: TRBJ2-1
v_call: TRBV25-1
cdr3_nt: TGTGCCAGCAGTGGTTACGATGGGGGAGGTGAGCAGTTCTTC
cdr3_aa: CASSGYDGGGEQFF

d_call: TRBD2
clone_size: -
j_call: TRBJ2-1
v_call: TRBV24-1
cdr3_nt: TGTGCCACCAGTGTTCTAGCGGGAGGGTTCAATGAGCAGTTCTTC
cdr3_aa: CATSVLAGGFNEQFF

d_call: -
clone_size: many
j_call: TRBJ1-1
v_call: TRBV30
cdr3_nt: TGTGCCTGGAGTGTAATGGCCAGTGAAGCTTTCTTT
cdr3_aa: CAWSVMASEAFF

d_call: TRBD1
clone_size: -
j_call: TRBJ1-4
v_call: TRBV7-8
cdr3_nt: TGTGCCAGCAGCTCCTCAGGGGGCCCTAATGAAAAACTGTTTTTT
cdr3_aa: CASSSSGGPNEKLFF

d_call: TRBD1
clone_size: -
j_call: TRBJ1-2
v_call: TRBV2
cdr3_nt: TGTGCCAGCAGTACCGACAGGGGCAACTATGGCTACACCTTC
cdr3_aa: CASSTDRGNYGYTF

d_call: -
clone_size: -
j_call: TRBJ2-6
v_call: TRBV24-1
cdr3_nt: TGTGCCACCGGGACATCAAGCTCTGGGGCCAACGTCCTGACTTTC
cdr3_aa: CATGTSSSGANVLTF

d_call: -
clone_size: -
j_call: TRBJ2-7
v_call: TRBV20-1
cdr3_nt: TGCAGTGCTAGCCGGGGCTACGAGCAGTACTTC
cdr3_aa: CSASRGYEQYF

d_call: TRBD2
clone_size: few
j_call: TRBJ2-7
v_call: TRBV18
cdr3_nt: TGTGCCAGCTCACCACGCCGCGTGCGGCGGGAGTCCTACGAGCAGTACTTC
cdr3_aa: CASSPRRVRRESYEQYF

d_call: -
clone_size: -
j_call: TRBJ2-3
v_call: TRBV4-1
cdr3_nt: TGCGCCAGCAGCCAAGAAGCGGATGTAACAGATACGCAGTATTTT
cdr3_aa: CASSQEADVTDTQYF

d_call: TRBD2
clone_size: -
j_call: TRBJ2-6
v_call: TRBV2
cdr3_nt: TGTGCCAGCAAGGAACTAGCGGGGGGATCTGGGGCCAACGTCCTGACTTTC
cdr3_aa: CASKELAGGSGANVLTF

d_call: -
clone_size: once
j_call: TRBJ2-1
v_call: TRBV7-3
cdr3_nt: TGTGCCAGCAGCTTATCCGCCAGGGGCAATGAGCAGTTCTTC
cdr3_aa: CASSLSARGNEQFF

d_call: -
clone_size: -
j_call: TRBJ2-1
v_call: TRBV4-1
cdr3_nt: TGCGCCAGCAGCCAAGATCCGACGGCAGCCCCCGGGAATGAGCAGTTCTTC
cdr3_aa: CASSQDPTAAPGNEQFF

d_call: -
clone_size: -
j_call: TRBJ1-1
v_call: TRBV7-9
cdr3_nt: TGTGCCAGCAGCACCAGGACACCTATGAACACTGAAGCTTTCTTT
cdr3_aa: CASSTRTPMNTEAFF

d_call: -
clone_size: -
j_call: TRBJ1-1
v_call: TRBV9
cdr3_nt: TGTGCCAGCAGCGTAGCGGCAGGGGCTGGAACTGAAGCTTTCTTT
cdr3_aa: CASSVAAGAGTEAFF

d_call: -
clone_size: -
j_call: TRBJ2-7
v_call: TRBV18
cdr3_nt: TGTGCCAGCTCACCTCCTGGAGGGGTCTCCTACGAGCAGTACTTC
cdr3_aa: CASSPPGGVSYEQYF

d_call: -
clone_size: -
j_call: TRBJ2-3
v_call: TRBV28
cdr3_nt: TGTGCCAGCAGTTTAGGAACGCAGGGACTCGGTACGCAGTATTTT
cdr3_aa: CASSLGTQGLGTQYF

d_call: TRBD2
clone_size: -
j_call: TRBJ2-5
v_call: TRBV9
cdr3_nt: TGTGCCAGCAGCGTAGTCGGGACTACCCAAGAGACCCAGTACTTC
cdr3_aa: CASSVVGTTQETQYF

d_call: -
clone_size: -
j_call: TRBJ2-7
v_call: TRBV6-2/TRBV6-3
cdr3_nt: TGTGCCAGCAGTTACTCGATCCCGCGGGGCTACGAGCAGTACTTC
cdr3_aa: CASSYSIPRGYEQYF

d_call: -
clone_size: -
j_call: TRBJ2-4
v_call: TRBV29-1
cdr3_nt: TGCAGCGTCCTTGGGGGGGCCAAAAACATTCAGTACTTC
cdr3_aa: CSVLGGAKNIQYF

d_call: -
clone_size: -
j_call: TRBJ2-1
v_call: TRBV7-9
cdr3_nt: TGTGCCAGCAGCAGGGGGCGGGACCAGCAGTTCTTC
cdr3_aa: CASSRGRDQQFF

d_call: -
clone_size: -
j_call: TRBJ1-5
v_call: TRBV19
cdr3_nt: TGTGCCAGTAGTATGTGGCGGAATCAGCCCCAGCATTTT
cdr3_aa: CASSMWRNQPQHF

d_call: -
clone_size: -
j_call: TRBJ1-5
v_call: TRBV2
cdr3_nt: TGTGCCAGCGGCGACAGGCTAGTACATCAGCCCCAGCATTTT
cdr3_aa: CASGDRLVHQPQHF

d_call: TRBD2
clone_size: -
j_call: TRBJ2-2
v_call: TRBV7-2
cdr3_nt: TGTGCCAGCAGCTTTAGACCCCCAAATAGCGGGAGTGCCGGGGAGCTGTTTTTT
cdr3_aa: CASSFRPPNSGSAGELFF

d_call: TRBD2
clone_size: -
j_call: TRBJ2-7
v_call: TRBV3-1/TRBV3-2
cdr3_nt: TGTGCCAGCAGCCAAGGTCTAGCGGGACCCCCCTACGAGCAGTACTTC
cdr3_aa: CASSQGLAGPPYEQYF

d_call: -
clone_size: -
j_call: TRBJ2-7
v_call: TRBV9
cdr3_nt: TGTGCCAGCAGCGTAGGGACAGATACCTCCTACGAGCAGTACTTC
cdr3_aa: CASSVGTDTSYEQYF

d_call: TRBD1
clone_size: few
j_call: TRBJ2-1
v_call: TRBV15
cdr3_nt: TGTGCCACCAGCAGAGCGTCAAATACCGGGACAGGGAGCGTAGAGCAGTTCTTC
cdr3_aa: CATSRASNTGTGSVEQFF

d_call: TRBD1
clone_size: -
j_call: TRBJ1-1
v_call: TRBV2
cdr3_nt: TGTGCCAGCAGGAGAGAGGGGGCAGGAGCTTTCTTT
cdr3_aa: CASRREGAGAFF

d_call: -
clone_size: -
j_call: TRBJ2-5
v_call: TRBV19
cdr3_nt: TGTGCCAGTAGTCGAAATGGGGGACTAGAGACCCAGTACTTC
cdr3_aa: CASSRNGGLETQYF

d_call: TRBD1
clone_size: -
j_call: TRBJ2-7
v_call: TRBV3-1/TRBV3-2
cdr3_nt: TGTGCCAGCAGCCTCCGGGCACAGGGGAGTGGGCAGTACTTC
cdr3_aa: CASSLRAQGSGQYF

d_call: TRBD1
clone_size: -
j_call: TRBJ1-4
v_call: TRBV7-2
cdr3_nt: TGTGCCAGCAGCTTCAAGACAGGGGGCCTTGAAAAACTGTTTTTT
cdr3_aa: CASSFKTGGLEKLFF

d_call: -
clone_size: -
j_call: TRBJ2-7
v_call: TRBV25-1
cdr3_nt: TGTGCCAGCAGGGACCCTGGGGGGTACGAGCAGTACTTC
cdr3_aa: CASRDPGGYEQYF

d_call: TRBD1
clone_size: -
j_call: TRBJ2-2
v_call: TRBV7-9
cdr3_nt: TGTGCCAGCAGCGTATTCCGGGACAGGGGCACCGGGGAGCTGTTTTTT
cdr3_aa: CASSVFRDRGTGELFF

d_call: TRBD1
clone_size: -
j_call: TRBJ2-7
v_call: TRBV5-6
cdr3_nt: TGTGCCAGCAGCCGACAGGGGCACCGCCCCTACGAGCAGTACTTC
cdr3_aa: CASSRQGHRPYEQYF

d_call: TRBD2
clone_size: -
j_call: TRBJ2-7
v_call: TRBV7-2
cdr3_nt: TGTGCCAGCAGCTTAGGGCTAGCGGGAGTTCTCTACGAGCAGTACTTC
cdr3_aa: CASSLGLAGVLYEQYF

d_call: -
clone_size: -
j_call: TRBJ2-3
v_call: TRBV3-1/TRBV3-2
cdr3_nt: TGTGCCAGCAGCCAAGCGAGCGGCACAGATACGCAGTATTTT
cdr3_aa: CASSQASGTDTQYF

d_call: -
clone_size: -
j_call: TRBJ2-6
v_call: TRBV19
cdr3_nt: TGTGCCAGTAGTAGAGCTAGGGACACTCTCTCTGGGGCCAACGTCCTGACTTTC
cdr3_aa: CASSRARDTLSGANVLTF

d_call: TRBD1
clone_size: -
j_call: TRBJ1-1
v_call: TRBV2
cdr3_nt: TGTGCCAGGGACAGGGGGCTGGAGAGGACTGAAGCTTTCTTT
cdr3_aa: CARDRGLERTEAFF

d_call: TRBD2
clone_size: -
j_call: TRBJ2-1
v_call: TRBV5-4
cdr3_nt: TGTGCCAGCAGCTTGGGTATCGGCGGGGGGCACACCAATGAGCAGTTCTTC
cdr3_aa: CASSLGIGGGHTNEQFF

d_call: -
clone_size: -
j_call: TRBJ1-2
v_call: TRBV28
cdr3_nt: TGTGCCAGCAGTTTATCGGGGTACTATGGCTACACCTTC
cdr3_aa: CASSLSGYYGYTF